This T cell receptor beta chain is drawn from a study of cytomegalovirus exposure and HLA in healthy donors. Whole-study results and caveats: Analysis was carried out at a later point, and it linked a missense DCLRE1C variant to TCR beta V- and J-gene trimming.

It was with 60 Vbeta and 13 Jbeta primers that the PCR ran. TCRdb's copy holds only in-frame clones and misses some; the assay was immunoSEQ multiplex PCR. The sample shows about 110,000 clones, around 75% of them seen only once. About this clone itself: Its matching antigen is unknown.

The CDR3 spans 14 residues. J lost 0 bases, V lost 2 bases, and 3 bases had no gene match. The germline gives CDR1 GTSNPN, CDR2 SVGIG (reference sequence). Sequenced sample: PBMCs. The chain links TRBV30 to TRBJ2-7; 8 bases map to TRBD1. The TCR comes from a woman between 25 and 40 years old in good health and CMV-seronegative. CDR3 DNA: TGTGCCTGGAGTCGGGGGACAGGCTCCTACGAGCAGTACTTC. It specifies CAWSRGTGSYEQYF. The full variable domain, rest sourced from reference TRBV30 and TRBJ2-7, is SQTIHQWPATLVQPVGSPLSLECTVEGTSNPNLYWYRQAAGRGLQLLFYSVGIGQISSEVPQNLSASRPQDRQFILSSKKLLLSDSGFYLCAWSRGTGSYEQYFGPGTRLTVT.